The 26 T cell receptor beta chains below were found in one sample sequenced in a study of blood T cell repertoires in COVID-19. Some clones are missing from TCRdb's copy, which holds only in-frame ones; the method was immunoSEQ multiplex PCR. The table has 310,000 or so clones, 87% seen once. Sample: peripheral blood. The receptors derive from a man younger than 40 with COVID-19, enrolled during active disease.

CDR3 loop: CASSLRLAGGNIQYF. Written as DNA, the CDR3 is TGTGCCAGCAGCTTAAGGTTGGCAGGGGGCAACATTCAGTACTTC. The chain combines TRBV7-9 with TRBJ2-4; TRBD1 matches at 8 bases. V lost 2 bases and J lost 7; bases outside the gene matches: 7. CDR1 and CDR2 (germline): SEHNR, FQNEAQ (reference sequence). The length of the CDR3 is 15 residues.

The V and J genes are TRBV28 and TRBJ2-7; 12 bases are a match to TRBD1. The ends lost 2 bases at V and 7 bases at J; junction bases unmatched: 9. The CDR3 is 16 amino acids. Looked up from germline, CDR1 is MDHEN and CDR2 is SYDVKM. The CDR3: CASSLTPGTGGREQYF. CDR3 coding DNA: TGTGCCAGCAGTTTAACCCCCGGGACAGGGGGCCGAGAGCAGTACTTC.

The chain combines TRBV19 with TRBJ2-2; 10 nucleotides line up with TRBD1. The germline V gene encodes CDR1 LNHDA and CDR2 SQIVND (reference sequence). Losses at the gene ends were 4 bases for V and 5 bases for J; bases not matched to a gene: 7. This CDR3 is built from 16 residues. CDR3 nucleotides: TGTGCCAGTAGTAGACAGGGGGCGTTGTATACCGGGGAGCTGTTTTTT. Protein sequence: CASSRQGALYTGELFF.

The CDR3 region has the DNA TGTGCCAGCAGTTTCGCGACGATGACAGGGCCGTTGGAGACCCAGTACTTC. It yields the protein CASSFATMTGPLETQYF. The rearrangement joins TRBV28 to TRBJ2-5, with 7 bases identical to TRBD1. The V gene end was trimmed by 3 bases and the J gene end by 5 bases; junction bases not matched to a gene: 15. CDR1 is MDHEN, CDR2 SYDVKM, per germline. The CDR3 is 17 residues long. Using reference TRBV28 and TRBJ2-5 for the parts outside the CDR3, the full variable domain is DVKVTQSSRYLVKRTGEKVFLECVQDMDHENMFWYRQDPGLGLRLIYFSYDVKMKEKGDIPEGYSVSREKKERFSLILESASTNQTSMYLCASSFATMTGPLETQYFGPGTRLLVL.

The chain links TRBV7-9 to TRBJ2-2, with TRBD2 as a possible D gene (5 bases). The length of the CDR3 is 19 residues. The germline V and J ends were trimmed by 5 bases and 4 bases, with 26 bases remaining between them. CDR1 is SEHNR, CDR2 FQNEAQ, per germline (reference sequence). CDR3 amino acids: CASSHPAEGRRRSTGELFF. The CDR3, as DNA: TGTGCCAGCAGCCACCCCGCTGAGGGCAGACGACGTTCCACCGGGGAGCTGTTTTTT.

CDR3 in DNA: TGTGCCAGTAGTACGGACAGGGGAAATTACTATGGCTACACCTTC. It encodes CASSTDRGNYYGYTF. The chain couples TRBV19 to TRBJ1-2; 9 bases agree with TRBD1. V trimming: 4 bases; J trimming: 3 bases; junction bases outside the gene matches: 6. This CDR3 has 15 amino acids. Germline CDR1 is LNHDA and CDR2 is SQIVND (reference sequence).

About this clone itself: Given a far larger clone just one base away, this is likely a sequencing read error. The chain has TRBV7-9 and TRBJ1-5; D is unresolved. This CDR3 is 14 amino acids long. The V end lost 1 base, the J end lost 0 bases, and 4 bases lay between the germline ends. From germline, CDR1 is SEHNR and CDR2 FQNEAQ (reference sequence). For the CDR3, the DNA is TGTGCCAGCAGCTTAGACAATAGCAATCAGCCCCAGCATTTT. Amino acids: CASSLDNSNQPQHF.

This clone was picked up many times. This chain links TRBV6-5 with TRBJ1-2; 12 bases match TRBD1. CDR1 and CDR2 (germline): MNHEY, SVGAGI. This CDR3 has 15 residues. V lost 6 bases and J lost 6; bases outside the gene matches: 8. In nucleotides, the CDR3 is TGTGCCAGCAGACAATCCCGGGACAGGGGGCATGGCTACACCTTC. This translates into CASRQSRDRGHGYTF.

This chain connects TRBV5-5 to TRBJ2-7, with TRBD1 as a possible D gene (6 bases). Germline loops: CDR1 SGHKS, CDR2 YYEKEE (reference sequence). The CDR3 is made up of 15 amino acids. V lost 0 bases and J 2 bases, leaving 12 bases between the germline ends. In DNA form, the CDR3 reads TGTGCCAGCAGCTTGGGACAGGTGATGACCTACGAGCAGTACTTC. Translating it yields CASSLGQVMTYEQYF. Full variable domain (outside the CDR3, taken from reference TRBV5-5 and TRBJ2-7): DAGVTQSPTHLIKTRGQQVTLRCSPISGHKSVSWYQQVLGQGPQFIFQYYEKEERGRGNFPDRFSARQFPNYSSELNVNALLLGDSALYLCASSLGQVMTYEQYFGPGTRLTVT.

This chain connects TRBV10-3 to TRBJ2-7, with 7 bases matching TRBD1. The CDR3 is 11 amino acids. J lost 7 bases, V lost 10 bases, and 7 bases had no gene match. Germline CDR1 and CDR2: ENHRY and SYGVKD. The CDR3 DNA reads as TGTGCCAAGGGACAGCTCTCTGAGCAGTACTTC. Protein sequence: CAKGQLSEQYF.

CDR3 DNA: TGTGCCAGCAGGGACAACTCACAGGGTCTTGTGCAGTACTTC. Translated: CASRDNSQGLVQYF. J is TRBJ2-7 and V is TRBV2; D is perhaps TRBD1 (6 bases). V was clipped by 6 bases and J by 9 bases, with 21 bases between them. The germline V gene has CDR1 SNHLY and CDR2 FYNNEI. The CDR3 sequence is 14 residues long.

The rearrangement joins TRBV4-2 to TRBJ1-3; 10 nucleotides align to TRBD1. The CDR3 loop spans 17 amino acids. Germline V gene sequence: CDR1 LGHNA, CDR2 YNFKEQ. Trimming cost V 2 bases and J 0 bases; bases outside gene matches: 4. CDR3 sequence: CASSQHGQGVSGNTIYF. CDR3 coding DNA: TGTGCCAGCAGCCAACACGGACAGGGGGTCTCTGGAAACACCATATATTTT.

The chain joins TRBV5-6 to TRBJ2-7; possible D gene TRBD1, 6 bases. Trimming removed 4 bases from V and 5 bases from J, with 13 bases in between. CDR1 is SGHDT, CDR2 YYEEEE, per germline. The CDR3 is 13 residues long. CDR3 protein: CASSPLGAHEQYF. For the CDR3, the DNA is TGTGCCAGCAGCCCCCTGGGGGCCCACGAGCAGTACTTC.

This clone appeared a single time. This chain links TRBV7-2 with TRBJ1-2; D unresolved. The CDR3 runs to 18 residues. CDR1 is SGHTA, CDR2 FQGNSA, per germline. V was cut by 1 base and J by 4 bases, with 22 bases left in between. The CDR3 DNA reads TGTGCCAGCAGCTTAGAATCCGGACGACGGCCTACTAGCTATGGCTACACCTTC. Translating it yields CASSLESGRRPTSYGYTF.

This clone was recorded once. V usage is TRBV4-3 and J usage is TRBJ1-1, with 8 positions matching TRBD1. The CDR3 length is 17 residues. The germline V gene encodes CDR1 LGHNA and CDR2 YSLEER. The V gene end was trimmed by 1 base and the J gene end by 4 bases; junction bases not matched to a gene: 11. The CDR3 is CASSQAARQGMRTEAFF. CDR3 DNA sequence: TGCGCCAGCAGCCAAGCCGCAAGACAGGGGATGCGCACTGAAGCTTTCTTT.

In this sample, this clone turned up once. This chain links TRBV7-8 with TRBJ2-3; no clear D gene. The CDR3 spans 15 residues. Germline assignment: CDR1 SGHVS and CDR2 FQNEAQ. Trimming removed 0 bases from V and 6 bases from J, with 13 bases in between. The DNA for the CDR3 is TGTGCCAGCAGCTTAGCGCGTTTGGCTAGGGATACGCAGTATTTT. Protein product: CASSLARLARDTQYF.

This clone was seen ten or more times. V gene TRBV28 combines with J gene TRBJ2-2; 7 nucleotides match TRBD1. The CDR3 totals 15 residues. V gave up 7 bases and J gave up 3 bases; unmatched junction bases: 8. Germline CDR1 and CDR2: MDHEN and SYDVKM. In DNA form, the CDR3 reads TGTGCCAGCAAACAAGGACAGGCCGACACCGGGGAGCTGTTTTTT. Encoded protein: CASKQGQADTGELFF.

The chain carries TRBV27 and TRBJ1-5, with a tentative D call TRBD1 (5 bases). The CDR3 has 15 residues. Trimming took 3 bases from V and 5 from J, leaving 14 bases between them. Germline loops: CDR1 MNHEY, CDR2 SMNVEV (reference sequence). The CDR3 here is CASSFSSSGDQPQHF. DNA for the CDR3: TGTGCCAGCAGTTTTTCATCTTCGGGGGATCAGCCCCAGCATTTT.

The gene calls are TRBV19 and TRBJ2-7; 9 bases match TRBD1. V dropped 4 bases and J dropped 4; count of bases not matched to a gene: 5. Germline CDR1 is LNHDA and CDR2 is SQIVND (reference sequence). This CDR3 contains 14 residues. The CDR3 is CASSTGTGMYEQYF. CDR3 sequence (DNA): TGTGCCAGTAGTACCGGGACAGGGATGTACGAGCAGTACTTC.

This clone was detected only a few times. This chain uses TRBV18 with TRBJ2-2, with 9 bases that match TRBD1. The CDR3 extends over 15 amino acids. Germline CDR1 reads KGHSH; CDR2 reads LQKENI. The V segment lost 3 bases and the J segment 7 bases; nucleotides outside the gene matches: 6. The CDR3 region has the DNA TGTGCCAGCTCACCGTGGGGACAGGGATACGGGGAGCTGTTTTTT. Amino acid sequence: CASSPWGQGYGELFF.

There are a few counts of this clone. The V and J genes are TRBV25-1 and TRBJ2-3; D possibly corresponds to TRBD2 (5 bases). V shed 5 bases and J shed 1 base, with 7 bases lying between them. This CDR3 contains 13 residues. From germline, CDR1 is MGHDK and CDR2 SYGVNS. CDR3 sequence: CASSSSRTDTQYF. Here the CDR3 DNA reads TGTGCCAGCAGTTCTAGCCGCACAGATACGCAGTATTTT.

CDR3 sequence: CASSFSSGRAFNEQFF. In nucleotides, the CDR3 is TGCGCCAGCAGCTTTTCTAGCGGGAGGGCCTTTAATGAGCAGTTCTTC. The J gene is TRBJ2-1, the V gene TRBV5-1; the match to TRBD2 covers 12 bases. This CDR3 region has 16 residues. V was pared by 2 bases and J by 7 bases, with 7 bases of the junction left unmatched. Germline V lookup: CDR1 SGHRS, CDR2 YFSETQ.

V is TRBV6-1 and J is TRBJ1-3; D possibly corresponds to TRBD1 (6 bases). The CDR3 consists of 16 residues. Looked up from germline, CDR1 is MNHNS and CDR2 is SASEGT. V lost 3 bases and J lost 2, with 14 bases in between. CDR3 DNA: TGTGCCAGCAGTGACCCAGACAGGTTGCCTGGAAACACCATATATTTT. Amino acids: CASSDPDRLPGNTIYF.

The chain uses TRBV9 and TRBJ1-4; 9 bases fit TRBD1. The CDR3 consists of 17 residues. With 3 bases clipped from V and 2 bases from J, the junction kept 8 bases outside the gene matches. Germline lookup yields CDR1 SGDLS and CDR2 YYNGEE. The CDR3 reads CASSGGQGKATNEKLFF. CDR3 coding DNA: TGTGCCAGCAGCGGTGGACAGGGGAAAGCGACTAATGAAAAACTGTTTTTT.

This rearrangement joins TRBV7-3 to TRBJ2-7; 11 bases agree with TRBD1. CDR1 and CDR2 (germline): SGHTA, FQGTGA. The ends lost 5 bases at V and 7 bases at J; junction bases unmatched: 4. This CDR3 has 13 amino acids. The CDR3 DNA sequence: TGTGCCAGCAGCCGGGACAGGGGGTGGGAGCAGTACTTC. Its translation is CASSRDRGWEQYF.

CDR3 region: CASSFDRPVNYGYTF. The DNA for the CDR3 is TGTGCCAGCAGTTTCGACAGGCCAGTTAACTATGGCTACACCTTC. This chain links TRBV28 with TRBJ1-2; D may be TRBD1 (6 bases). V lost 3 bases and J lost 1, with 12 bases in between. The germline V gene has CDR1 MDHEN and CDR2 SYDVKM. This CDR3 has 15 residues.